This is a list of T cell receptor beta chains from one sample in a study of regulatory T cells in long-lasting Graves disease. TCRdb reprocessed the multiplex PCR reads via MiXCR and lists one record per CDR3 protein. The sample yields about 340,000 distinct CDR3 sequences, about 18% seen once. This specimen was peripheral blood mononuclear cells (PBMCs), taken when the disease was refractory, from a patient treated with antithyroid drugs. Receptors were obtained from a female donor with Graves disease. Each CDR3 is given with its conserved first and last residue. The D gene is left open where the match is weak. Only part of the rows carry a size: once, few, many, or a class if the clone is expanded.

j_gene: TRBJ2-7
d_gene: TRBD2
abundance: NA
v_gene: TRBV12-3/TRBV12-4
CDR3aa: CASSLSASGKHNEQYF
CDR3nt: TGTGCCAGCAGTTTATCGGCTAGCGGGAAGCATAACGAGCAGTACTTC

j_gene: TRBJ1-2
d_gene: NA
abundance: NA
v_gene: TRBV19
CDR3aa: CASSMGHGYTF
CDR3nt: TGTGCCAGTAGTATGGGCCATGGCTACACCTTC

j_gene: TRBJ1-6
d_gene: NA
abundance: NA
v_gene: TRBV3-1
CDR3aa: CASSRRTLRGGGSPLHF
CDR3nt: TGTGCCAGCAGCCGAAGGACTTTAAGGGGGGGAGGGTCACCCCTCCACTTT

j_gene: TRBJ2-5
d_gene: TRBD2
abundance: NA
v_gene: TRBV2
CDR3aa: CASGPAGGLETQYF
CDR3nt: TGTGCCAGCGGACCAGCGGGGGGATTAGAGACCCAGTACTTC

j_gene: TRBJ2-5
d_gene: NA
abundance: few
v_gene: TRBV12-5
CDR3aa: CASGLSETQYF
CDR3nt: TGTGCTAGTGGTTTGTCGGAGACCCAGTACTTC

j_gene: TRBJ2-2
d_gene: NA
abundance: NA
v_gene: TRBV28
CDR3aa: CASSFVLQGRNTGELFF
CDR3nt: TGTGCCAGCAGTTTCGTCCTTCAGGGGCGGAACACCGGGGAGCTGTTTTTT

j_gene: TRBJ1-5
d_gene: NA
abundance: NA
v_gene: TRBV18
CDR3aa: CASSKAADRNQPQHF
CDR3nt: TGTGCCAGCTCAAAGGCGGCGGATCGCAATCAGCCCCAGCATTTT

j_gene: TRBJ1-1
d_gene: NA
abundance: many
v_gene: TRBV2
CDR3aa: CASSEGGGATEAFF
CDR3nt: TGTGCCAGCAGTGAAGGCGGAGGGGCCACTGAAGCTTTCTTT

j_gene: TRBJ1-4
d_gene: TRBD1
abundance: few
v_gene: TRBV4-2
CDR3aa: CASSIGQGREKLFF
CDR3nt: TGTGCCAGCAGCATCGGACAGGGCCGTGAAAAACTGTTTTTT

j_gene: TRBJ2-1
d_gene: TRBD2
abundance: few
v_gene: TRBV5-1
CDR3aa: CASNFGGGRYNEQFF
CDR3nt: TGCGCCAGCAACTTTGGCGGGGGGCGTTACAATGAGCAGTTCTTC

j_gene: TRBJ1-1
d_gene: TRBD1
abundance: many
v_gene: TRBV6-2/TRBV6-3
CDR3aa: CASTVTGEAFF
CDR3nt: TGTGCCAGCACCGTGACAGGGGAAGCTTTCTTT

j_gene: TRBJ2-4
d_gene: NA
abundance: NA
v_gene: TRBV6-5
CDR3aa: CASGYSRNTWGKNIQYF
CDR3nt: TGTGCCAGCGGTTACAGTCGGAATACATGGGGCAAAAACATTCAGTACTTC

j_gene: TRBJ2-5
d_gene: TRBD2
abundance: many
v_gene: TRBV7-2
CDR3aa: CASSFHFQRGGETQYF
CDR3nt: TGTGCCAGCAGCTTTCATTTCCAGCGGGGGGGAGAGACCCAGTACTTC

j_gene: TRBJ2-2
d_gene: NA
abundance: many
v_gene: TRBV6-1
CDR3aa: CASRLGHAGELFF
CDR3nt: TGTGCCAGCAGACTCGGACACGCCGGGGAGCTGTTTTTT

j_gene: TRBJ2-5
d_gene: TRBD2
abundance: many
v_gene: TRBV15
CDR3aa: CATSRDRIGRGRVETQYF
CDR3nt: TGTGCCACCAGCAGAGATAGAATCGGACGAGGGAGGGTGGAGACCCAGTACTTC

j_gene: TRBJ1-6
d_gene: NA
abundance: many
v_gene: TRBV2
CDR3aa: CASSDKFPLHF
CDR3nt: TGTGCCAGCAGTGACAAGTTCCCCCTCCACTTT

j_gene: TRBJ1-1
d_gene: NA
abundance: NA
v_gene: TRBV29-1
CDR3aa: CSVEALNTEAFF
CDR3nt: TGCAGCGTTGAGGCATTGAACACTGAAGCTTTCTTT